Listed here are 12 T cell receptor beta chains from one sample, sequenced in a study of response to subunit inactivated influenza vaccine. TCRdb re-analysed the RT-PCR reads in MiXCR, keeping a single row per CDR3 protein. The sample carries about 520,000 distinct CDR3 sequences, 9.5% to 13% recorded once. Sample: PBMCs from blood, taken about 40 days after vaccination. These receptors all stem from a man aged 45-65 years who received an inactivated influenza vaccine.

This clonotype was observed a few times. This sequence joins TRBV5-1 and TRBJ2-3; perhaps D is TRBD1 or TRBD2 (5 bases each). V was trimmed by 4 bases and J by 6 bases, leaving 18 bases between them. CDR1 is SGHRS and CDR2 is YFSETQ in the germline V gene. The CDR3 length is 15 residues. The CDR3 nucleotides read TGCGCCAGCAGCGAGGGACGGCACCTTCAGGATACGCAGTATTTT. This encodes CASSEGRHLQDTQYF.

This clonotype was seen more than once but under ten times. The V and J genes are TRBV20-1 and TRBJ1-2; 11 nucleotides line up with TRBD1. CDR1 is DFQATT and CDR2 is SNEGSKA in the germline V gene (reference sequence). The V gene end was trimmed by 3 bases and the J gene end by 2 bases; junction bases not matched to a gene: 2. This CDR3 contains 14 residues. In nucleotides, the CDR3 is TGCAGTGCTAGTTGGGACAGGGGGAACTATGGCTACACCTTC. It translates to CSASWDRGNYGYTF.

This clonotype occurred a few times. The chain uses TRBV6-5 and TRBJ2-3; D is undetermined. V gave up 0 bases and J gave up 2 bases, with 6 bases separating them. The germline CDR1 and CDR2 sequences are MNHEY and SVGAGI. The CDR3 length is 14 residues. Here the CDR3 DNA reads TGTGCCAGCAGTTACTCTGGTACCACAGATACGCAGTATTTT. It specifies CASSYSGTTDTQYF.

This chain joins TRBV9 and TRBJ1-4, with D perhaps matching TRBD1 (5 bases). Looked up from germline, CDR1 is SGDLS and CDR2 is YYNGEE. CDR3 size: 14 residues. The V and J ends lost 6 bases and 3 bases respectively, with 12 bases between them. CDR3 sequence: CASNDGGSNEKLFF. In DNA form, the CDR3 reads TGTGCCAGCAACGACGGGGGGTCTAATGAAAAACTGTTTTTT.

As DNA, the CDR3 is TGTGCCAGCAGCTTAATCAGTGGGACCGCTCAAGAGACCCAGTACTTC. It codes for CASSLISGTAQETQYF. The rearrangement uses TRBV7-9 and TRBJ2-5, with D perhaps matching TRBD1 or TRBD2 (5 bases each). Looked up from germline, CDR1 is SEHNR and CDR2 is FQNEAQ (reference sequence). V lost 2 bases, J lost 2 bases, and 15 bases lay in between. This CDR3 is 16 amino acids long.

The chain links TRBV7-2 to TRBJ2-7; 7 nucleotides line up with TRBD2. The CDR3 is 16 residues long. Germline V gives CDR1 SGHTA, CDR2 FQGNSA. V was clipped by 5 bases and J by 2 bases; unmatched bases: 12. The CDR3 DNA follows: TGTGCCAGCAGCCTAGGTACCGGGGGACTAACCTACGAGCAGTACTTC. Encoded protein: CASSLGTGGLTYEQYF.

This clonotype was detected only a few times. The chain has TRBV12-3 or TRBV12-4 and TRBJ1-5, with 7 bases aligning to TRBD1. J was trimmed by 0 bases and V by 3 bases; bases with no gene match: 8. The CDR3 consists of 17 residues. CDR3 sequence reads: CASSLGTGADSNQPQHF. For the CDR3, the DNA is TGTGCCAGCAGTTTGGGAACAGGGGCCGATAGCAATCAGCCCCAGCATTTT.

The V call is TRBV20-1, the J call TRBJ2-5; D is undetermined. The DNA end is more similar to TRBJ2-1, so the J call may be wrong. The length of the CDR3 is 15 residues. CDR1 is DFQATT, CDR2 SNEGSKA, per germline (reference sequence). CDR3: CSASSLRAHQKTQFF. CDR3 nucleotides: TGCAGTGCTAGTAGTTTACGGGCCCACCAAAAGACCCAGTTCTTC.

In this sample, this clonotype turned up many times. V gene TRBV12-3 or TRBV12-4 combines with J gene TRBJ2-3; weak D call: TRBD1 (5 bases). The CDR3 consists of 15 residues. Trimming removed 6 bases at V and 4 bases at J, with 17 bases between. CDR3 coding DNA: TGTGCCAGCAGCTCGGTAGGGGTAGATGCAGATACGCAGTATTTT. Its translation is CASSSVGVDADTQYF.

The CDR3 sequence is CASSYSRGRYEQYF. CDR3 DNA sequence: TGTGCCAGCAGTTATTCCAGGGGGCGCTACGAGCAGTACTTC. This chain uses TRBV6-2 or TRBV6-3 with TRBJ2-7, with 8 nucleotides matching TRBD1. Losses at the gene ends were 3 bases for V and 3 bases for J; bases not matched to a gene: 4. CDR3 size: 14 residues. Germline CDR1 and CDR2: MNHEY and SVGEGT.

This clonotype appeared many times. The CDR3 spells CSVERGRETQYF. CDR3 DNA: TGCAGCGTTGAGCGGGGTAGGGAGACCCAGTACTTC. This chain joins TRBV29-1 and TRBJ2-5; D is perhaps TRBD2 (6 bases). V gave up 3 bases and J gave up 5 bases, with 10 bases separating them. This CDR3 region has 12 residues. CDR1 SQVTM and CDR2 ANQGSEA come from the germline V gene.

In its sample, this clonotype was seen many times. The chain links TRBV5-1 to TRBJ1-5, with 12 bases that match TRBD1. Germline V gene lookup returns CDR1 SGHRS and CDR2 YFSETQ. V gave up 0 bases and J gave up 7 bases; unmatched junction bases: 5. The CDR3 sequence is 16 residues long. In DNA, the CDR3 is TGCGCCAGCAGCTTGGTCGGGACAGGGGGCGAACAGCCCCAGCATTTT. The encoded protein is CASSLVGTGGEQPQHF. Full variable domain (outside the CDR3, taken from reference TRBV5-1 and TRBJ1-5): KAGVTQTPRYLIKTRGQQVTLSCSPISGHRSVSWYQQTPGQGLQFLFEYFSETQRNKGNFPGRFSGRQFSNSRSEMNVSTLELGDSALYLCASSLVGTGGEQPQHFGDGTRLSIL.